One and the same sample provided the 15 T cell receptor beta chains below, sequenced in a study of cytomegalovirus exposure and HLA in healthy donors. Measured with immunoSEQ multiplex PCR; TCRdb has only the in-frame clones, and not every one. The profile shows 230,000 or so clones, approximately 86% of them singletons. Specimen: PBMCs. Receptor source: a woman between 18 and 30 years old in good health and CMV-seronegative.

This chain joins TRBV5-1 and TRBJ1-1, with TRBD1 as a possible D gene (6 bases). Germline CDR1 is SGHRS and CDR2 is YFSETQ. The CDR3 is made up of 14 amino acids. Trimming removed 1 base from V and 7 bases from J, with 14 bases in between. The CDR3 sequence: CASSLQGTEIEAFF. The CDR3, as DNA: TGCGCCAGCAGCTTGCAGGGGACGGAAATTGAAGCTTTCTTT.

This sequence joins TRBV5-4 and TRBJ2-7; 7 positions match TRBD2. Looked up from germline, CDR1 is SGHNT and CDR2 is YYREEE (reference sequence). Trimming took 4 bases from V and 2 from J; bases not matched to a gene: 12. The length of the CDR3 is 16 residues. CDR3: CASSDSASGTAYEQYF. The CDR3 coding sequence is TGTGCCAGCAGCGATTCGGCTAGCGGAACCGCCTACGAGCAGTACTTC.

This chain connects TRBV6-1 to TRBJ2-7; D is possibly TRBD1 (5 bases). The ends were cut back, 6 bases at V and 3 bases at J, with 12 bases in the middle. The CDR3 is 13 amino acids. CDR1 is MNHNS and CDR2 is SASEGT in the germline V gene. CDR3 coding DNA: TGTGCCAGCAGCCTCGGGCAGGGCTACGAGCAGTACTTC. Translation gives CASSLGQGYEQYF.

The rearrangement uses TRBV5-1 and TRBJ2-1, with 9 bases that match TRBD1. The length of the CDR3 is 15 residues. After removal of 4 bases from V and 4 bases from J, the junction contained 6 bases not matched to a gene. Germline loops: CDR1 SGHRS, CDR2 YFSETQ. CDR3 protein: CASSDRDRVYNEQFF. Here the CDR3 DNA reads TGCGCCAGCAGCGACCGGGACAGGGTTTACAATGAGCAGTTCTTC.

The CDR3 nucleotides are TGTGCCAGCAGCCAAGGACAGGGGCCCCAAGAGACCCAGTACTTC. Protein: CASSQGQGPQETQYF. V is TRBV14 and J is TRBJ2-5, with 8 positions matching TRBD1. The V gene end was trimmed by 1 base and the J gene end by 1 base; junction bases not matched to a gene: 2. The CDR3 runs 15 residues. The germline CDR1 and CDR2 sequences are SGHDN and FVKESK. Together with reference TRBV14 and TRBJ2-5, the CDR3 gives the full variable domain: EAGVTQFPSHSVIEKGQTVTLRCDPISGHDNLYWYRRVMGKEIKFLLHFVKESKQDESGMPNNRFLAERTGGTYSTLKVQPAELEDSGVYFCASSQGQGPQETQYFGPGTRLLVL.

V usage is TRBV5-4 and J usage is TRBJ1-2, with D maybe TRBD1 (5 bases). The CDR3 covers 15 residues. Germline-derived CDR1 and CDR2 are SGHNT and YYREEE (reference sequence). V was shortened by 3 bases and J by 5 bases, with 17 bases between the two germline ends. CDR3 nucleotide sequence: TGTGCCAGCAGCTACTCTCAGGGTAGGGCTTATGGCTACACCTTC. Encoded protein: CASSYSQGRAYGYTF.

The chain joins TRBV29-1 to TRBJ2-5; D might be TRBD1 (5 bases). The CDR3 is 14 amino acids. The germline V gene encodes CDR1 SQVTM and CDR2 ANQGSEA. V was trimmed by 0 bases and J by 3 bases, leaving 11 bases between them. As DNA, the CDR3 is TGCAGCGTTGAAGATCTCTCCAGGGAAGAGACCCAGTACTTC. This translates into CSVEDLSREETQYF. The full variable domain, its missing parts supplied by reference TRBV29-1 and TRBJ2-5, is SAVISQKPSRDICQRGTSLTIQCQVDSQVTMMFWYRQQPGQSLTLIATANQGSEATYESGFVIDKFPISRPNLTFSTLTVSNMSPEDSSIYLCSVEDLSREETQYFGPGTRLLVL.

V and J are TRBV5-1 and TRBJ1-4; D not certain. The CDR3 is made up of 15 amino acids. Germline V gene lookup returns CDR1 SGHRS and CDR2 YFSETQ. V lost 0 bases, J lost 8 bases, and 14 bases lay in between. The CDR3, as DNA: TGCGCCAGCAGCTTGGCGGAGGGTCTCGAGGAAAAACTGTTTTTT. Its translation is CASSLAEGLEEKLFF.

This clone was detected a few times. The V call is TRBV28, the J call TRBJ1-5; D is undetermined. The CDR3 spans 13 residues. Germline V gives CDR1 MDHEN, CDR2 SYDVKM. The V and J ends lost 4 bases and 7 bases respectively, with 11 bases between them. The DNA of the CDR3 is TGTGCCAGCAGTTGGTTTCGGGAGCAGCCCCAGCATTTT. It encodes CASSWFREQPQHF.

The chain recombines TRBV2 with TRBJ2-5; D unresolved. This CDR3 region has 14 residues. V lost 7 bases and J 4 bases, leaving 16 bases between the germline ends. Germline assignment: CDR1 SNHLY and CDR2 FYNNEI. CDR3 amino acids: CASNKRPEGETQYF. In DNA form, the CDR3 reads TGTGCCAGCAATAAGCGTCCCGAAGGAGAGACCCAGTACTTC.

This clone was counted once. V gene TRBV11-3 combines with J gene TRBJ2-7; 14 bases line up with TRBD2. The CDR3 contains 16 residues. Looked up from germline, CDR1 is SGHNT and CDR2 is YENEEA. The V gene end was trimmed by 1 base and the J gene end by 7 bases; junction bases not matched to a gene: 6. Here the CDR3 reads CASSLGLAGGGVEQYF. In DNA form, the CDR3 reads TGTGCCAGCAGCTTAGGACTAGCGGGAGGGGGGGTGGAGCAGTACTTC.

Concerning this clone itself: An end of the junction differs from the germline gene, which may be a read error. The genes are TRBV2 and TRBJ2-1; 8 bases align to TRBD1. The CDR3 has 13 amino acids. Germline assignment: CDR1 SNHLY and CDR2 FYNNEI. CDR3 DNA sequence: TGTGCCAGCAGTGTTCGTTCAGGGGGCTATTTGGTCTTC. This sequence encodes CASSVRSGGYLVF. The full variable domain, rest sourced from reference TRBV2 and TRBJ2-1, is EPEVTQTPSHQVTQMGQEVILRCVPISNHLYFYWYRQILGQKVEFLVSFYNNEISEKSEIFDDQFSVERPDGSNFTLKIRSTKLEDSAMYFCASSVRSGGYLVFGPGTRLTVL.

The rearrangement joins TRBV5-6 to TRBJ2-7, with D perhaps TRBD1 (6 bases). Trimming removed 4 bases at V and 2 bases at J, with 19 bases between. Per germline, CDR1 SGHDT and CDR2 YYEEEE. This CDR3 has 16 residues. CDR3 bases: TGTGCCAGCAGCCGGAGGAGCAGGGGCCGAGCCTACGAGCAGTACTTC. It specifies CASSRRSRGRAYEQYF. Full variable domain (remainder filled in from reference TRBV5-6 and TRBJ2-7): DAGVTQSPTHLIKTRGQQVTLRCSPKSGHDTVSWYQQALGQGPQFIFQYYEEEERQRGNFPDRFSGHQFPNYSSELNVNALLLGDSALYLCASSRRSRGRAYEQYFGPGTRLTVT.

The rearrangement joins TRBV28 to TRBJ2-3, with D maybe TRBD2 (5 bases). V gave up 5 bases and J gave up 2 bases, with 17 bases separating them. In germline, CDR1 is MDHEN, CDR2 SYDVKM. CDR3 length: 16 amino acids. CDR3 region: CASSLYGGGDTDTQYF. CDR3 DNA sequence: TGTGCCAGCAGTCTGTACGGAGGTGGAGACACAGATACGCAGTATTTT.

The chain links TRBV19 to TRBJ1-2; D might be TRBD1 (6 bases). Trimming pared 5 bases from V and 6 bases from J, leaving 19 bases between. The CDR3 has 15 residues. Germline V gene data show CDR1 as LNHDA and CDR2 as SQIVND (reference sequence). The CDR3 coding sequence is TGTGCCAGTAGTGCTATTCCGGGACGGACAGATGGCTACACCTTC. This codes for CASSAIPGRTDGYTF.